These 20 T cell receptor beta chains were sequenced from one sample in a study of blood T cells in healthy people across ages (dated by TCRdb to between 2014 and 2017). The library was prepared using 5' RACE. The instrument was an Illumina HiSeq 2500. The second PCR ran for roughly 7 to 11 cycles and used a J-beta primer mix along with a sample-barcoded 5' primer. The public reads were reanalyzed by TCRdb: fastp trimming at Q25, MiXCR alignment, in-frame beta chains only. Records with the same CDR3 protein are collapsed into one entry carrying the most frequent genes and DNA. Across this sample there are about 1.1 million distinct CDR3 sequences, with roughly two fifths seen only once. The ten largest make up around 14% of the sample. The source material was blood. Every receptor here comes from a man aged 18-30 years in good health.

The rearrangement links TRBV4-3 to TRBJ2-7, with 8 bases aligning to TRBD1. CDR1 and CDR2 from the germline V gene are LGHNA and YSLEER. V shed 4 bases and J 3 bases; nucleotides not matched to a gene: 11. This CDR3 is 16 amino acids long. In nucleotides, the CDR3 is TGCGCCAGCAGCCTCTTGACGGGACAGGCAAGCTACGAGCAGTACTTC. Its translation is CASSLLTGQASYEQYF.

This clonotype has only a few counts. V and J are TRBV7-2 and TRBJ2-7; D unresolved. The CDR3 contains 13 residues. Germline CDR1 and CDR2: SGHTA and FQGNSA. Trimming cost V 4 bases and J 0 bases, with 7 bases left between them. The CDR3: CASSYTDSYEQYF. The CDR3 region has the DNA TGTGCCAGCAGCTACACAGACTCCTACGAGCAGTACTTC.

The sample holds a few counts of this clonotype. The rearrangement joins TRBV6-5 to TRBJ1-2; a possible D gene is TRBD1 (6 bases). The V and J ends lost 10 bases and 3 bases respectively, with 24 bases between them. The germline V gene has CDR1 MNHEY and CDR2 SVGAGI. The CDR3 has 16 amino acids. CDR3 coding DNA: TGTGCCACCGTCGCCACCTCTCGGGGGGCTCACTATGGCTACACCTTC. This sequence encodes CATVATSRGAHYGYTF.

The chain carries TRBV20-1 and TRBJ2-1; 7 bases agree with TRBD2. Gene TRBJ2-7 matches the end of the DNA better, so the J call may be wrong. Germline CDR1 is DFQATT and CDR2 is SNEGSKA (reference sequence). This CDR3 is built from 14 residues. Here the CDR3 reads CSALGLAAYNEQYF. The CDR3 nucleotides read TGCAGTGCCCTGGGGCTAGCGGCCTACAATGAGCAGTACTTC.

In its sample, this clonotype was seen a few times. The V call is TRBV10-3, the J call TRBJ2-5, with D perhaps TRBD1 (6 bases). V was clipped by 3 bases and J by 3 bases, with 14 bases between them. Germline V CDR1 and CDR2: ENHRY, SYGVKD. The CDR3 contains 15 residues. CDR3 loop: CAISETGTLKETQYF. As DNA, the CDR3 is TGTGCCATCAGTGAAACAGGGACGTTAAAAGAGACCCAGTACTTC.

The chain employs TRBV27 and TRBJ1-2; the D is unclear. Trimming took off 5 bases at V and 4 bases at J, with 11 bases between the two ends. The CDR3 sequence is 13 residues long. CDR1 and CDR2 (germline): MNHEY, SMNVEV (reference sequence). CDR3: CASSVWGGYGYTF. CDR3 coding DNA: TGTGCCAGCAGTGTTTGGGGTGGCTATGGCTACACCTTC.

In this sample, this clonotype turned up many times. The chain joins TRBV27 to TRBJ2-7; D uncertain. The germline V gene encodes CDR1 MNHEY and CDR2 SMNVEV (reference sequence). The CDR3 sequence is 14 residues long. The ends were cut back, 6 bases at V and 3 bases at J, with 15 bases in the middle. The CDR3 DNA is TGTGCCAGCAGCCCGACCCCCCTAGGCTACGAGCAGTACTTC. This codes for CASSPTPLGYEQYF.

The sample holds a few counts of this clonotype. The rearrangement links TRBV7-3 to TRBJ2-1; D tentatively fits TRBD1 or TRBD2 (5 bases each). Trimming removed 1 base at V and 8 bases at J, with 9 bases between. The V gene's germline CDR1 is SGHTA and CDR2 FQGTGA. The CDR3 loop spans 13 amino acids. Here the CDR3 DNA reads TGTGCCAGCAGCTTAATGGGGCGGGATGAGCAGTTCTTC. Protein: CASSLMGRDEQFF.

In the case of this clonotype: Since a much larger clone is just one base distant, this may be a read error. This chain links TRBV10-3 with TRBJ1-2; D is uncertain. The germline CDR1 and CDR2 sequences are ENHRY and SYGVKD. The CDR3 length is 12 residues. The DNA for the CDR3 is TGTGCCATCAGGGAGGGATTAGATGGCAACACCTTC. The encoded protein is CAIREGLDGNTF.

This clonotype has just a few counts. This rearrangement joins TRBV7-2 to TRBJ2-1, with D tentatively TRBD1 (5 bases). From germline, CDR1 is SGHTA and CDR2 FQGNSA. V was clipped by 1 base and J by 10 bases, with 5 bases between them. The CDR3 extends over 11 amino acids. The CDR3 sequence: CASSLGQEQFF. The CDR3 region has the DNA TGTGCCAGCAGCTTAGGACAGGAGCAGTTCTTC.

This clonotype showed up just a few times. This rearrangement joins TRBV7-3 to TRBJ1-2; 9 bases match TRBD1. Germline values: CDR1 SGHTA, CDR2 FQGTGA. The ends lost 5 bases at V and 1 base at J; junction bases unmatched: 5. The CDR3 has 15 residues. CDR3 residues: CASSPTGGNNYGYTF. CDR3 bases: TGTGCCAGCAGCCCGACAGGGGGTAATAACTATGGCTACACCTTC.

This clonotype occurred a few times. CDR3 bases: TGTGCCAGCAGTTCCTCCGATAAAGGATTCGCCTATGGCTACACCTTC. Residues: CASSSSDKGFAYGYTF. The rearrangement uses TRBV12-3 or TRBV12-4 and TRBJ1-2; D uncertain. The V end lost 4 bases, the J end lost 4 bases, and 19 bases lay between the germline ends. The CDR3 is 16 amino acids.

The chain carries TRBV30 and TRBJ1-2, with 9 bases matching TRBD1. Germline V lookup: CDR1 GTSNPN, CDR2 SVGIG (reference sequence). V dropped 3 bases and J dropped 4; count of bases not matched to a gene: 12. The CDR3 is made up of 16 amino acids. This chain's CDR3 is CAWSHSYGTGSYGYTF. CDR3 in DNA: TGTGCCTGGAGCCATAGTTACGGGACAGGGTCCTATGGCTACACCTTC.

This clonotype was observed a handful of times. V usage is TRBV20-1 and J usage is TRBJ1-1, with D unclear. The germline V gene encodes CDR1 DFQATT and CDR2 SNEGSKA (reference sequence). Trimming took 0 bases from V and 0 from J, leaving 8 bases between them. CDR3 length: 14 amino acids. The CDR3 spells CSARDSVMNTEAFF. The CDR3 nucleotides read TGCAGTGCTAGAGATTCGGTTATGAACACTGAAGCTTTCTTT.

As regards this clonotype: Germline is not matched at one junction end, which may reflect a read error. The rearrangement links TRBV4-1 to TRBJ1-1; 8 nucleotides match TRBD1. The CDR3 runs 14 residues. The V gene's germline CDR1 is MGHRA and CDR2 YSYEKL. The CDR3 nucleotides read TGCGCCAGCAGCGAGGACAGGGAGAACGCTGAAGCTTTCTTT. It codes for CASSEDRENAEAFF.

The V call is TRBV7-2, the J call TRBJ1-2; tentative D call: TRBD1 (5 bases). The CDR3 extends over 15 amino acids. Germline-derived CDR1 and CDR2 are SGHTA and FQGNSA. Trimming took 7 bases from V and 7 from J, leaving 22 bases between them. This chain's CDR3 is CASIATAQDRGGYTF. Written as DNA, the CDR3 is TGTGCCAGCATCGCGACTGCACAGGATAGGGGTGGCTACACCTTC.

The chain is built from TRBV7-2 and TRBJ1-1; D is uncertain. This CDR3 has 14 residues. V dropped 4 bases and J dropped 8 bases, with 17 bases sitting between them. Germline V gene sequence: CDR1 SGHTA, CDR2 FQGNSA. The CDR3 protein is CASSSYRRPGEAFF. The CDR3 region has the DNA TGTGCCAGCAGCTCCTACCGACGGCCGGGGGAAGCTTTCTTT.

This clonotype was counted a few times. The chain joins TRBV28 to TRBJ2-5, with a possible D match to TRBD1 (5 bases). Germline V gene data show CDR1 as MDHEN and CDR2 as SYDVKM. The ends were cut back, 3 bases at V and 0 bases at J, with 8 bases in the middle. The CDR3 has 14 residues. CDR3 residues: CASSFGRDQETQYF. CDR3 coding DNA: TGTGCCAGCAGTTTCGGCAGGGACCAAGAGACCCAGTACTTC.

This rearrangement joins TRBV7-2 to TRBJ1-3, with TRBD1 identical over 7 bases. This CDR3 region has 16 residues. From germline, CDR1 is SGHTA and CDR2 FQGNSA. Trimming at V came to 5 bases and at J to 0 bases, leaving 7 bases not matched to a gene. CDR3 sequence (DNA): TGTGCCAGCAGCGCCGCCGGGACAGTCTCTGGAAACACCATATATTTT. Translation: CASSAAGTVSGNTIYF.

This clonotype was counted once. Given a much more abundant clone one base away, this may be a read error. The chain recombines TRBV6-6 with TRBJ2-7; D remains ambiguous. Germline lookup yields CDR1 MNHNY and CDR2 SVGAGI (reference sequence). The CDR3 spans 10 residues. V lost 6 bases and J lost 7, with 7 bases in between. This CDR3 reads CASRSNEQYF. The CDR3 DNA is TGTGCCAGCAGGTCCAATGAGCAGTACTTC.